The rows below give T cell receptor beta chains drawn from one sample of a study of vaccination and CD4 T cells after COVID-19. TCRdb fed the PCR reads into MiXCR, producing one record per CDR3 protein. The sample records some 15,000 distinct CDR3 sequences, roughly 29% being singletons. Their antigens are not known. Sequenced input: cultured CD4+ T cells from blood. These receptors originate from a human donor with COVID-19. The conserved cysteine and the conserved F or W are not part of the CDR3 here. The size entry is marked missing in some rows and otherwise reads once, few, many or a size class.

TRBV20-1,few,SAQDRRGSTGELF
TRBV7-6,NA,ASSLVGTANTEAF
TRBV7-9,few,ASSSLADSPLH
TRBV10-3,NA,AISEMGQLNYGYT
TRBV29-1,few,SAQTGGAGTEAF
TRBV12-3/TRBV12-4,NA,ASSPSGPTLQPQH
TRBV4-2,NA,ASSPSGQVTYEQY
TRBV12-3/TRBV12-4,NA,ASITERGTEAF
TRBV28,NA,ASIMGQGFFTLH
TRBV7-9,NA,ASSSLGEKLF
TRBV5-1,NA,ASSLAPGDAQPQH
TRBV20-1,few,SAASTETHYGYT
TRBV27,NA,ASSFIPGYTGELF
TRBV11-2,few,ASSLGWTGAYEQY
TRBV6-1,NA,ASTGGGSPPYEQY
TRBV15,medium-sized,ATSSRSQGSETQY
TRBV7-9,few,ASFETGGLETQY
TRBV7-9,few,ASSLGRGLEGNQPQH
TRBV12-5,NA,ASGLVLSNAGELF
TRBV6-1,few,ASTRPNTEAF
TRBV5-8,NA,ASSFHRVSNYEQY
TRBV20-1,few,SATRDSSYEQY
TRBV7-7,few,ASSTDRGEKLF
TRBV7-2,NA,ASSAGPSYEQY
TRBV7-9,few,ASSTGLAGEGETQY
TRBV20-1,few,SARRTGSGNTIY
TRBV5-4,NA,ASSSQGWTEAF
TRBV29-1,NA,SVESGANVLT
TRBV5-1,NA,ASSSAGTGDTQY
TRBV7-7,once,ASSPAGRAGGDEQF
TRBV30,NA,AWRRDGEKLF